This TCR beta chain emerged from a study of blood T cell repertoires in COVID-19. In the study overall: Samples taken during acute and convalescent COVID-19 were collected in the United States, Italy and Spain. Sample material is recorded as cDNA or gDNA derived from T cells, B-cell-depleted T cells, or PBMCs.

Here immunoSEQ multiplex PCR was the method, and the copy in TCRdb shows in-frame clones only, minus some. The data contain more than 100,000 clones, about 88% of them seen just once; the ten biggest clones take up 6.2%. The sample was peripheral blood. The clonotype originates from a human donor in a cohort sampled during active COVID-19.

CDR3 nucleotides: TGTGCCAGCAGCTTAGATACAGGGGTAACCGGGGAGCTGTTTTTT. Its protein is CASSLDTGVTGELFF. The J gene is TRBJ2-2, the V gene TRBV11-3; 7 bases align to TRBD1. Trimming cost V 0 bases and J 5 bases; bases outside gene matches: 3. Germline loops: CDR1 SGHNT, CDR2 YENEEA. The CDR3 totals 15 residues. The whole variable domain, remainder taken from reference TRBV11-3 and TRBJ2-2, is EAGVVQSPRYKIIEKKQPVAFWCNPISGHNTLYWYLQNLGQGPELLIRYENEEAVDDSQLPKDRFSAERLKGVDSTLKIQPAELGDSAVYLCASSLDTGVTGELFFGEGSRLTVL.